These 27 T cell receptor beta chains were all obtained from the same sample, sequenced in a study of T cell changes during pregnancy in multiple sclerosis (dated by TCRdb to about 2019). The library came from the immunoSEQ multiplex PCR assay. The clones in this table, taken by TCRdb from immuneACCESS, are in-frame only. Not every clone is retained; where verified, under half of the shortfall comes from an unresolved V gene, and the cause of the rest is unknown. The sample profile shows 90,000 to 95,000 clones; 85% to 95% of them were found once. The ten largest clones capture about 2% of the sample. Specimen: peripheral blood, collected in the third trimester of pregnancy. Receptors originate from a female donor with multiple sclerosis, enrolled in a pregnancy study.

The chain links TRBV30 to TRBJ2-7; 7 bases line up with TRBD1. The CDR3 spans 13 residues. The trim removed 4 bases at V and 2 bases at J, leaving 5 bases unmatched. Germline V gives CDR1 GTSNPN, CDR2 SVGIG (reference sequence). The chain's CDR3 is CAWNRGGTYEQYF. The CDR3 bases are TGTGCCTGGAACAGGGGTGGGACCTACGAGCAGTACTTC.

The chain couples TRBV19 to TRBJ1-4; 7 bases map to TRBD1. The CDR3 is 14 residues long. Looked up from germline, CDR1 is LNHDA and CDR2 is SQIVND (reference sequence). With V trimmed by 6 bases and J by 5 bases, 6 bases remained unmatched. As DNA, the CDR3 is TGTGCCAGTAGGGGGGACAGAAGAAATGAAAAACTGTTTTTT. It yields the protein CASRGDRRNEKLFF.

DNA of the CDR3: TGTGCCAGCAGCGTAGACGGGAGTGGCGACGAGCAGTACTTC. Amino acid sequence: CASSVDGSGDEQYF. The chain uses TRBV9 and TRBJ2-7; perhaps TRBD2 as D (6 bases). The CDR3 spans 14 residues. The germline CDR1 and CDR2 sequences are SGDLS and YYNGEE. The ends were cut back, 0 bases at V and 5 bases at J, with 12 bases in the middle.

This sequence joins TRBV6-4 and TRBJ2-2, with TRBD1 matching over 8 bases. With 6 bases clipped from V and 3 bases from J, the junction kept 3 bases outside the gene matches. The CDR3 runs to 14 residues. CDR1 and CDR2 (germline): MRHNA, SNTAGT. The CDR3 bases are TGTGCCAGCAGCCTACAGGGGGACACCGGGGAGCTGTTTTTT. It is translated as CASSLQGDTGELFF.

This chain connects TRBV29-1 to TRBJ2-7; 9 nucleotides line up with TRBD1. Germline values: CDR1 SQVTM, CDR2 ANQGSEA. The CDR3 loop spans 13 amino acids. The junction had 3 bases not matched to a gene; V was cut back by 2 bases and J by 4 bases. The CDR3 nucleotides read TGCAGCGTTGAAACAGGGGGCACGTACGAGCAGTACTTC. As protein: CSVETGGTYEQYF.

The chain is built from TRBV30 and TRBJ1-5; TRBD1 matches 7 bases. The CDR3 covers 13 residues. Germline V lookup: CDR1 GTSNPN, CDR2 SVGIG (reference sequence). Trimming cost V 2 bases and J 5 bases; bases outside gene matches: 3. As DNA, the CDR3 is TGTGCCTGGAGTACAGGGGTGGATCAGCCCCAGCATTTT. Protein product: CAWSTGVDQPQHF.

The chain couples TRBV7-2 to TRBJ2-7; possible D gene TRBD1, 5 bases. The CDR3 is made up of 14 amino acids. Germline CDR1 reads SGHTA; CDR2 reads FQGNSA. V shed 1 base and J shed 9 bases, with 16 bases lying between them. CDR3 DNA sequence: TGTGCCAGCAGCTTAGATGGGTTCCTTGGGGCGCAGTACTTC. This translates into CASSLDGFLGAQYF.

This chain connects TRBV2 to TRBJ2-5; TRBD1 matches at 9 bases. There are 12 residues in the CDR3. CDR1 is SNHLY and CDR2 is FYNNEI in the germline V gene. Trimming cost V 10 bases and J 4 bases; bases outside gene matches: 4. The CDR3 sequence is CAMGTGRETQYF. The CDR3 region has the DNA TGTGCCATGGGGACAGGGCGAGAGACCCAGTACTTC. The full variable domain, rest sourced from reference TRBV2 and TRBJ2-5, is EPEVTQTPSHQVTQMGQEVILRCVPISNHLYFYWYRQILGQKVEFLVSFYNNEISEKSEIFDDQFSVERPDGSNFTLKIRSTKLEDSAMYFCAMGTGRETQYFGPGTRLLVL.

The chain has TRBV4-1 and TRBJ2-7, with TRBD1 matching over 9 bases. CDR3 length: 16 amino acids. V lost 1 base to trimming and J lost 1 base; unmatched junction nucleotides: 5. Per germline, CDR1 MGHRA and CDR2 YSYEKL. The CDR3 reads CASSQGDREKSYEQYF. CDR3 coding DNA: TGCGCCAGCAGCCAAGGGGACAGGGAGAAGTCCTACGAGCAGTACTTC.

This clone appeared once. The V gene is TRBV2, the J gene TRBJ2-3; TRBD1 matches at 8 bases. After removal of 6 bases from V and 3 bases from J, the junction contained 11 bases not matched to a gene. The CDR3 is 16 residues long. Germline V CDR1 and CDR2: SNHLY, FYNNEI. The CDR3 DNA reads TGTGCCAGCAGAGCGATCAGGGGGCGCCCAACAGATACGCAGTATTTT. Encoded protein: CASRAIRGRPTDTQYF.

This chain joins TRBV9 and TRBJ2-5, with TRBD2 as a possible D gene (6 bases). The CDR3 extends over 13 amino acids. Germline V gene data show CDR1 as SGDLS and CDR2 as YYNGEE. Trimming took off 2 bases at V and 4 bases at J, with 9 bases between the two ends. CDR3 DNA sequence: TGTGCCAGCAGCGTTGGAGGGACAGAGACCCAGTACTTC. This gives the protein CASSVGGTETQYF.

V gene TRBV11-2 combines with J gene TRBJ2-3; TRBD2 agrees at 16 bases. CDR3 size: 16 residues. Germline values: CDR1 SGHAT, CDR2 FQNNGV. V lost 5 bases and J lost 4; bases outside the gene matches: 3. The CDR3 DNA follows: TGTGCCAGCAGCCAGGGACTAGCGGGAGGGGCAGATACGCAGTATTTT. It is translated as CASSQGLAGGADTQYF.

This clone was seen just once. The V call is TRBV6-1, the J call TRBJ1-5; 9 bases agree with TRBD1. The CDR3 loop spans 15 amino acids. The V segment lost 4 bases and the J segment 4 bases; nucleotides outside the gene matches: 5. Germline CDR1 MNHNS, CDR2 SASEGT. CDR3 coding DNA: TGTGCCAGCAGTGTACAGGGGGCGGGAAATCAGCCCCAGCATTTT. Its protein product is CASSVQGAGNQPQHF.

This chain joins TRBV6-1 and TRBJ1-1; TRBD1 might be the D (5 bases). Per germline, CDR1 MNHNS and CDR2 SASEGT. Deletions cut 2 bases from V and 7 bases from J, with 11 bases between. CDR3 length: 13 amino acids. The CDR3 reads CASSEQGSSEAFF. For the CDR3, the DNA is TGTGCCAGCAGTGAACAGGGATCTAGTGAAGCTTTCTTT.

This clone was counted a few times. This chain uses TRBV11-3 with TRBJ2-1, with TRBD2 matching 8 bases. With 5 bases clipped from V and 7 bases from J, the junction kept 16 bases outside the gene matches. Germline lookup yields CDR1 SGHNT and CDR2 YENEEA. The length of the CDR3 is 17 residues. This CDR3 reads CASSADPPGGVLNEQFF. CDR3 DNA sequence: TGTGCCAGCAGCGCCGACCCTCCCGGGGGGGTTCTTAATGAGCAGTTCTTC.

V gene TRBV7-8 combines with J gene TRBJ2-7; 8 bases are shared with TRBD1. This CDR3 has 15 amino acids. Per germline, CDR1 SGHVS and CDR2 FQNEAQ. J was trimmed by 9 bases and V by 5 bases; bases with no gene match: 15. In nucleotides, the CDR3 is TGTGCCAGCAGCAGTACAGGGGGTGTCTTTCGGTGGCAGTACTTC. Translating gives CASSSTGGVFRWQYF.

This rearrangement joins TRBV16 to TRBJ1-4; 7 bases agree with TRBD1. CDR3 length equals 15 residues. The V gene end was trimmed by 0 bases and the J gene end by 6 bases; junction bases not matched to a gene: 4. CDR1 and CDR2 (germline): KGHSY, FQNENV. CDR3 residues: CASSQSNQGDEKLFF. The CDR3 bases are TGTGCCAGCAGCCAATCGAACCAGGGGGATGAAAAACTGTTTTTT.

V and J are TRBV7-2 and TRBJ2-1; weak D call: TRBD2 (5 bases). Germline CDR1 SGHTA, CDR2 FQGNSA. Trimming left V 5 bases short and J 1 base short, with 18 bases between. This CDR3 has 17 amino acids. The DNA for the CDR3 is TGTGCCAGCAGCCCGACTTTTCCGGGGAGTTCCTACAATGAGCAGTTCTTC. Encoded protein: CASSPTFPGSSYNEQFF.

The chain recombines TRBV15 with TRBJ2-7; perhaps TRBD2 as D (6 bases). V gave up 1 base and J gave up 11 bases, with 9 bases separating them. The CDR3 contains 11 residues. Germline CDR1 reads LNHNV; CDR2 reads YYDKDF (reference sequence). CDR3 region: CATSRGGVEYF. The CDR3 DNA reads as TGTGCCACCAGCAGAGGGGGGGTCGAGTACTTC.

The chain uses TRBV29-1 and TRBJ2-7; 8 bases agree with TRBD2. Germline CDR1 is SQVTM and CDR2 is ANQGSEA. The CDR3 sequence is 17 residues long. The V segment lost 0 bases and the J segment 6 bases; nucleotides outside the gene matches: 16. This chain's CDR3 is CSVEDLGTSGFSSEQYF. CDR3 nucleotides: TGCAGCGTTGAAGATCTGGGTACTAGCGGATTTAGTAGCGAGCAGTACTTC.

Here the CDR3 DNA reads TGCAGTCTTTCTCAACTGGAGACCCAGTACTTC. It encodes CSLSQLETQYF. The chain employs TRBV20-1 and TRBJ2-5; D ambiguous. With 8 bases removed from V and 5 bases from J, the gap between germline ends came to 12 bases. Germline V gene data show CDR1 as DFQATT and CDR2 as SNEGSKA (reference sequence). CDR3 length: 11 residues.

This chain connects TRBV5-4 to TRBJ2-1; 12 bases agree with TRBD1. Germline loops: CDR1 SGHNT, CDR2 YYREEE (reference sequence). The length of the CDR3 is 15 residues. The junction had 6 bases not matched to a gene; V was cut back by 4 bases and J by 7 bases. CDR3 amino acids: CASSTGTGGWNEQFF. CDR3 bases: TGTGCCAGCAGCACCGGGACAGGGGGCTGGAATGAGCAGTTCTTC.

V and J are TRBV6-6 and TRBJ2-5; 8 positions agree with TRBD2. Germline CDR1 is MNHNY and CDR2 is SVGAGI (reference sequence). V lost 8 bases and J lost 2; bases outside the gene matches: 10. This CDR3 contains 15 residues. The CDR3: CASLWASGRQETQYF. The CDR3, as DNA: TGTGCCAGCCTCTGGGCTAGCGGGCGGCAAGAGACCCAGTACTTC.

This chain links TRBV27 with TRBJ2-1; 8 nucleotides match TRBD1. The CDR3 totals 14 residues. V shed 5 bases, J shed 7 bases, and the junction held 7 bases outside the gene matches. The germline V gene encodes CDR1 MNHEY and CDR2 SMNVEV (reference sequence). In DNA, the CDR3 is TGTGCCAGCAGTGGACAGGGCGGAAGGAATGAGCAGTTCTTC. The encoded protein is CASSGQGGRNEQFF.

The CDR3 spells CASSQVAGALYNEQFF. CDR3 bases: TGTGCCAGCAGCCAAGTAGCGGGTGCACTTTACAATGAGCAGTTCTTC. The chain couples TRBV14 to TRBJ2-1, with TRBD2 identical over 7 bases. This CDR3 has 16 amino acids. Trimming cost V 1 base and J 4 bases; bases outside gene matches: 7. Germline CDR1 is SGHDN and CDR2 is FVKESK.

The chain has TRBV10-3 and TRBJ1-1; D may be TRBD1 (6 bases). Germline V CDR1 and CDR2: ENHRY, SYGVKD. V was clipped by 3 bases and J by 1 base, with 6 bases between them. CDR3 length: 13 amino acids. The CDR3 sequence is CAISDRGNTEAFF. The CDR3 bases are TGTGCCATCAGTGACAGGGGGAACACTGAAGCTTTCTTT.

The chain is built from TRBV18 and TRBJ2-1; D unclear. This CDR3 has 12 residues. Trimming removed 2 bases from V and 9 bases from J, with 8 bases in between. Per the germline V gene, CDR1 is KGHSH and CDR2 is LQKENI. The CDR3 is CASSPVASEQFF. The CDR3 DNA reads as TGTGCCAGCTCACCAGTTGCTAGTGAGCAGTTCTTC.